This TCR beta chain was recorded in a study of cytomegalovirus exposure and HLA in healthy donors. Concerning this clone itself: Its specificity is not known.

Primers included in the PCR were 60 Vbeta and 13 Jbeta primers. Sequenced by immunoSEQ multiplex PCR; TCRdb stores in-frame clones only, minus some. The sample has about 140,000 clones, over 60% seen once; the top ten hold approximately 2%. Study results and limitations: Among CMV-associated TCR beta chains, most appeared HLA-restricted in a later analysis. As was reported, the classifier diagnosed cytomegalovirus status with high specificity and sensitivity. Immune exposure data for these donors was limited to CMV serostatus.

The CDR3 has 16 amino acids. Trimming stripped 0 bases from V and 0 bases from J, with 9 bases between. From germline, CDR1 is MNHNS and CDR2 SASEGT. The chain is built from TRBV6-1 and TRBJ2-1; D call uncertain. The sample was PBMCs. This TCR was recovered from a man aged 25 to 40 in good health and CMV-seronegative. The CDR3 protein is CASSEAEASSYNEQFF. The CDR3 DNA is TGTGCCAGCAGTGAAGCTGAGGCCAGCTCCTACAATGAGCAGTTCTTC.